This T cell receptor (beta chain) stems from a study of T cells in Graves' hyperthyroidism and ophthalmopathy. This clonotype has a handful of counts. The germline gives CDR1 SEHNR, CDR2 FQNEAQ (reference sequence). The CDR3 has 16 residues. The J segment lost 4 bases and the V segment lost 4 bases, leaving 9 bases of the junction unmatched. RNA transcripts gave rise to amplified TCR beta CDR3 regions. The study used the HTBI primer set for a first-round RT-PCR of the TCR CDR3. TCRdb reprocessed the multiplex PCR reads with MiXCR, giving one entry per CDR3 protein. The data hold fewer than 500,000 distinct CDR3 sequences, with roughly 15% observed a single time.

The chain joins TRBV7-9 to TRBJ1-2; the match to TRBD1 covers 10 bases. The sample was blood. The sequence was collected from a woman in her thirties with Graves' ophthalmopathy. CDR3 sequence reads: CASSSVPGQGSYGYTF. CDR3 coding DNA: TGTGCCAGCAGCTCTGTCCCGGGACAGGGGAGCTATGGCTACACCTTC.